This T cell receptor (beta chain) was identified in a study of cytomegalovirus exposure and HLA in healthy donors. Study observations and caveats: 87-base-pair reads could not separate some V segments, including TRBV6-2 and TRBV6-3.

Per the germline V gene, CDR1 is MGHRA and CDR2 is YSYEKL. The CDR3 runs to 15 residues. The V end lost 0 bases, the J end lost 8 bases, and 13 bases lay between the germline ends. The PCR made use of 60 Vbeta and 13 Jbeta primers. Data came from immunoSEQ multiplex PCR; TCRdb stores just in-frame clones and leaves some out. The sample shows about 190,000 clones, approximately 80% of them seen only once. Worth noting for this clone: The antigen is undetermined.

This chain uses TRBV4-1 with TRBJ1-4; no firm D call. Input material: PBMCs. This clonotype originated in a woman aged 40 to 49 in good health and CMV-seronegative. The DNA of the CDR3 is TGCGCCAGCAGCCAAGATAGGCCGACAAGGGAAAAACTGTTTTTT. Protein sequence: CASSQDRPTREKLFF.